This entry is about one TCR beta chain. The sample is drawn from a study of blood T cell repertoires in COVID-19. Study details: The origin of the acute and convalescent COVID-19 samples was the United States, Italy and Spain. T cells, B-cell-depleted T cells, or PBMCs supplied cDNA or gDNA.

V was shortened by 0 bases and J by 4 bases, with 13 bases between the two germline ends. CDR3 length: 15 residues. Per the germline V gene, CDR1 is SGDLS and CDR2 is YYNGEE. Per the original methods: Researchers report that nucleated cell counts were estimated from reference gene primer amplification. TCRdb keeps only in-frame clones here, not all; method: immunoSEQ multiplex PCR. The V and J calls and the clone size are those of that table, but D and trimming were determined from the DNA. The data show approximately 70,000 clones, with around 79% seen just once and more than 20% held by the top ten.

What was sequenced was peripheral blood. This TCR was recovered from a man aged 55 to 69 with active or convalescent COVID-19. The rearrangement joins TRBV9 to TRBJ1-1, with D perhaps TRBD1 (6 bases). CDR3 amino acids: CASSVVGGPGTEAFF. The CDR3 DNA follows: TGTGCCAGCAGCGTAGTGGGGGGGCCGGGCACTGAAGCTTTCTTT. The variable domain in full, with the rest retrieved from reference TRBV9 and TRBJ1-1, is DSGVTQTPKHLITATGQRVTLRCSPRSGDLSVYWYQQSLDQGLQFLIQYYNGEERAKGNILERFSAQQFPDLHSELNLSSLELGDSALYFCASSVVGGPGTEAFFGQGTRLTVV.